This T cell receptor (beta chain) was sequenced in a study of Ad26.COV2.S vaccination and SARS-CoV-2 variants. Turning to the study itself: Participants got Ad26.COV2.S intramuscularly, once or twice 56 days apart. Study-wide results and caveats: Vaccinated and placebo-treated recipients had similar non-spike TCR breadth. In TCR breadth and depth analyses, total T cell responses may have been underestimated.

This clone was seen just once. Its specificity is unknown. Trimming removed 4 bases from V and 5 bases from J; junction bases left unmatched: 8. CDR1 is SGHTA, CDR2 FQGNSA, per germline. CDR3 size: 15 residues. Treatment: some 19 received Ad26.COV2.S at low or high dose, single or two shots; 5 received placebo; per-sample allocation not given. Sample collection was performed on day 63 after the first vaccine or placebo injection. The vaccine antigen was prefusion-stabilized Wuhan SARS-CoV-2 spike. The assay was immunoSEQ multiplex PCR, and TCRdb's table has in-frame clones only and misses some. The sample consists of 410,000 or so clones, about nine tenths of them appearing once.

This TCR came from a person between 18 and 65 years old who received the Ad26.COV2.S COVID-19 vaccine or a placebo. V and J are TRBV7-2 and TRBJ1-2; TRBD1 matches at 9 bases. The sample in question was peripheral blood, obtained in a trial of Ad26.COV2.S vaccine versus placebo. This CDR3 is CASSSEGQGLYGYTF. The CDR3 region has the DNA TGTGCCAGCAGCTCAGAAGGACAGGGGTTGTATGGCTACACCTTC.